This T cell receptor (beta chain) came from a study of shared clonotypes between healthy human individuals. Study in general: In total, the donors were a couple of women and a few men aged 18 to 49. Donors had three CD4 naive, three CD4 memory, two CD8 naive and one CD8 memory plate apiece.

Details on this clone: The target antigen is unknown.

Findings and caveats of the study: The genetic and exposure-history diversity represented was limited by few donors. Estimated clonotype richness was generally higher in naive than memory subsets.

CDR1 and CDR2 from the germline V gene are SGHDN and FVKESK. The CDR3 is made up of 11 amino acids. With 1 base removed from V and 10 bases from J, the gap between germline ends came to 5 bases. Data came from immunoSEQ multiplex PCR; TCRdb stores just in-frame clones and leaves some out. The table records some 1,600,000 clones, 95% to 99% of them present only once. This receptor was identified in a man aged 25-40 years in good health. The sequenced sample was naive CD4+ T cells sorted from blood. Regarding subset: CD45RA+ positively selected. The chain recombines TRBV14 with TRBJ2-1; the D is unclear. The CDR3 DNA is TGTGCCAGCAGCCAAGGGACGGAGCAGTTCTTC. Its translation: CASSQGTEQFF.